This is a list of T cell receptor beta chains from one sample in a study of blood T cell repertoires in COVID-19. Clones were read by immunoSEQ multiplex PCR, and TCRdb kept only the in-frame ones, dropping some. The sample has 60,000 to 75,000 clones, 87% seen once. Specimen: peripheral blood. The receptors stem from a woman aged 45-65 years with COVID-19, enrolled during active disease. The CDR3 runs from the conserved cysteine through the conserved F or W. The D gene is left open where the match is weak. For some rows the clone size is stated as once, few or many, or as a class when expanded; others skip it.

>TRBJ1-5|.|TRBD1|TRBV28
TGTGCCAGCAAACGACAGGGGGAAGACCAGCCCCAGCATTTT
CASKRQGEDQPQHF
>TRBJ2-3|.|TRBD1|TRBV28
TGTGCCAGCAGTTCAGGACAGGTTGGCTATACGCAGTATTTT
CASSSGQVGYTQYF
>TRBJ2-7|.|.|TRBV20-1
TGCAGTGCTAGTTCCGGACAGCGGAACTCCTACGAGCAGTACTTC
CSASSGQRNSYEQYF
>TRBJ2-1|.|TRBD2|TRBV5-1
TGCGCCAGCAGCCGGACTAGCGGTAACTACAATGAGCAGTTCTTC
CASSRTSGNYNEQFF
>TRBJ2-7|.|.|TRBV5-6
TGTGCCAGCAGCTTGCAGGGGGGTATAGCCTACGAGCAGTACTTC
CASSLQGGIAYEQYF
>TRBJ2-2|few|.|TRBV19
TGTGCCAGTAGTATAGATCTGAGGATTTACACCGGGGAGCTGTTTTTT
CASSIDLRIYTGELFF
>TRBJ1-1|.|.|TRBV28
TGTGCCAGCAGGAAACTTCTTGAAGGCGGGGAAGCTTTCTTT
CASRKLLEGGEAFF
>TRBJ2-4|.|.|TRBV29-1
TGCAGCGTAATTCTAGCCAAAAACATTCAGTACTTC
CSVILAKNIQYF
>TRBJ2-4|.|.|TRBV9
TGTGCCAGCAGCGTACGGGACTCCGGTCCTCCAAACATTCAGTACTTC
CASSVRDSGPPNIQYF
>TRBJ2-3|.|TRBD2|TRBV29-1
TGCAGCGGCGCACTAGCGGGAGGGCCGTTGACAGATACGCAGTATTTT
CSGALAGGPLTDTQYF
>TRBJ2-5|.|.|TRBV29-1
TGCAGCGTTGCCTTATCTTACCAAGAGACCCAGTACTTC
CSVALSYQETQYF
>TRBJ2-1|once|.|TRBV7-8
TGTGCCAGCAGCCGAGAAGCGGAGACCTACAATGAGCAGTTCTTC
CASSREAETYNEQFF
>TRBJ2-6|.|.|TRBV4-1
TGCGCCAGCAGCCACCCGCGGGGTCATGGGGCCAACGTCCTGACTTTC
CASSHPRGHGANVLTF
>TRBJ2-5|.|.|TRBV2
TGTGCCAGCGAGCGAAGCCAAGAGACCCAGTACTTC
CASERSQETQYF
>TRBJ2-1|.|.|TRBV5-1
TGCGCCAGCAGCTCCTCCACTGGGGGGTACAATGAGCAGTTCTTC
CASSSSTGGYNEQFF
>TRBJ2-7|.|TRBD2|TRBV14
TGTGCCAGCAGCCAAGGACTAGCGGAGAAGAAGAGGTACGAGCAGTACTTC
CASSQGLAEKKRYEQYF
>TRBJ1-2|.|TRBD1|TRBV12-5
TGTGCTAGTGGTCATAACCGGGACAGGACATGTGGCTACACCTTC
CASGHNRDRTCGYTF
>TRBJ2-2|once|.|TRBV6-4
TGTGCCAGCAGTGGAAGTAGCACCGGGGAGCTGTTTTTT
CASSGSSTGELFF
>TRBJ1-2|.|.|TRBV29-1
TGCAGCGCTCGGGAGGGTGCGCGCTATGGCTACACCTTC
CSAREGARYGYTF
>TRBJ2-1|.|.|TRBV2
TGTGCCAGCATTGCGGATCGGAGATCCTACAATGAGCAGTTCTTC
CASIADRRSYNEQFF
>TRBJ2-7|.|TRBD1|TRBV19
TGTGCCAGTACCTCCCGGGACAGTTCTACCTACGAGCAGTACTTC
CASTSRDSSTYEQYF
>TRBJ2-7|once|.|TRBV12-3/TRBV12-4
TGTGCCAGCAGTTTGGGCCGCTACGAGCAGTACTTC
CASSLGRYEQYF
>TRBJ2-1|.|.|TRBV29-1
TGCAGCGTTGAAGGGCTGCCTTACTCCTACAATGAGCAGTTCTTC
CSVEGLPYSYNEQFF
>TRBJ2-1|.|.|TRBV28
TGTGCCAGCAGTGGGGAGATTAGCTCCTACAATGAGCAGTTCTTC
CASSGEISSYNEQFF